One sample yielded the 16 T cell receptor beta chains listed below, sequenced in a study of cytomegalovirus exposure and HLA in healthy donors. The PCR used 60 Vbeta and 13 Jbeta primers. Sequencing used immunoSEQ multiplex PCR; TCRdb keeps in-frame clones, though not all of them. This sample carries 120,000 to 150,000 clones, with roughly 2.5% going to the ten biggest clones. Sequences were obtained from PBMCs. These receptors all stem from a man aged 35 to 55 in good health and CMV-seronegative.

In DNA form, the CDR3 reads TGTGCCAGCAGCGAGGGACAGGGGACCCCCTCTGGAAACACCATATATTTT. Translated, it gives CASSEGQGTPSGNTIYF. V is TRBV9 and J is TRBJ1-3; 10 positions agree with TRBD1. V trimming: 3 bases; J trimming: 0 bases; junction bases outside the gene matches: 6. Germline CDR1 and CDR2: SGDLS and YYNGEE. The CDR3 has 17 residues.

The chain employs TRBV4-3 and TRBJ1-3; D uncertain. This CDR3 has 15 amino acids. The ends were cut back, 0 bases at V and 8 bases at J, with 14 bases in the middle. Germline lookup yields CDR1 LGHNA and CDR2 YSLEER. The CDR3 region is CASSQDFKGRDTIYF. Here the CDR3 DNA reads TGCGCCAGCAGCCAAGATTTTAAAGGGCGGGACACCATATATTTT.

V usage is TRBV27 and J usage is TRBJ1-1; D not certain. With 3 bases removed from V and 4 bases from J, the gap between germline ends came to 9 bases. Looked up from germline, CDR1 is MNHEY and CDR2 is SMNVEV (reference sequence). This CDR3 has 13 amino acids. DNA for the CDR3: TGTGCCAGCAGTTTTAGGGAGAGCACTGAAGCTTTCTTT. Amino acid sequence: CASSFRESTEAFF.

This sequence joins TRBV4-2 and TRBJ2-1; D might be TRBD2 (6 bases). The CDR3 is 14 amino acids. Germline CDR1 LGHNA, CDR2 YNFKEQ. V dropped 4 bases and J dropped 9 bases, with 16 bases sitting between them. The CDR3 coding sequence is TGTGCCAGCAGCCGAGAGGACGTGGGGGGTGAGCAGTTCTTC. Translation gives CASSREDVGGEQFF.

V usage is TRBV5-8 and J usage is TRBJ1-2, with D possibly matching TRBD1 (5 bases). The germline V gene encodes CDR1 SGHTS and CDR2 YDEGEE. The CDR3 runs 14 residues. Trimming took off 0 bases at V and 4 bases at J, with 10 bases between the two ends. The CDR3 is CASSLAGGVYGYTF. The CDR3, as DNA: TGTGCCAGCAGCTTGGCGGGGGGTGTCTATGGCTACACCTTC.

The gene calls are TRBV27 and TRBJ1-2, with no clear D. Trimming stripped 3 bases from V and 2 bases from J, with 7 bases between. Germline CDR1 and CDR2: MNHEY and SMNVEV (reference sequence). The CDR3 is 13 residues long. CDR3 amino acids: CASSFSANYGYTF. The CDR3, as DNA: TGTGCCAGCAGTTTCTCTGCGAACTATGGCTACACCTTC.

The rearrangement links TRBV29-1 to TRBJ2-2; the D gene is possibly TRBD1 (6 bases). The CDR3 covers 13 residues. The germline V gene has CDR1 SQVTM and CDR2 ANQGSEA. Trimming cost V 7 bases and J 0 bases, with 9 bases left between them. The CDR3 nucleotides read TGCAGCGGCTGGACAGCGAACACCGGGGAGCTGTTTTTT. Residues: CSGWTANTGELFF.

This rearrangement joins TRBV6-5 to TRBJ2-7; 8 nucleotides agree with TRBD2. This CDR3 has 14 residues. Germline V CDR1 and CDR2: MNHEY, SVGAGI. J lost 6 bases, V lost 3 bases, and 7 bases had no gene match. The CDR3 sequence: CASSYLAGGGEQYF. The CDR3 DNA reads as TGTGCCAGCAGTTATCTCGCGGGGGGTGGCGAGCAGTACTTC.

The rearrangement uses TRBV7-2 and TRBJ2-1, with 11 bases fitting TRBD2. The CDR3 extends over 16 amino acids. The V gene's germline CDR1 is SGHTA and CDR2 FQGNSA. V trimming: 5 bases; J trimming: 6 bases; junction bases outside the gene matches: 9. The CDR3 nucleotides read TGTGCCAGCAGCAATCGACTAGCGGGGTTCAGCAATGAGCAGTTCTTC. It specifies CASSNRLAGFSNEQFF.

The CDR3 region is CASSFSIQAGSSYNSPLHF. CDR3 in DNA: TGCGCCAGCAGCTTCAGTATTCAGGCCGGTAGCTCCTATAATTCACCCCTCCACTTT. This rearrangement joins TRBV5-1 to TRBJ1-6; D remains unclear. The CDR3 contains 19 residues. Looked up from germline, CDR1 is SGHRS and CDR2 is YFSETQ. Trimming stripped 2 bases from V and 0 bases from J, with 18 bases between.

The V and J genes are TRBV7-3 and TRBJ2-7; 16 nucleotides align to TRBD2. The V gene's germline CDR1 is SGHTA and CDR2 FQGTGA. This CDR3 spans 15 amino acids. With V trimmed by 5 bases and J by 7 bases, 5 bases remained unmatched. Here the CDR3 DNA reads TGTGCCAGCAGCCCTCAGGGACTAGCGGGGGGGGAGCAGTACTTC. Translated: CASSPQGLAGGEQYF.

The chain links TRBV5-1 to TRBJ2-2; D remains unclear. CDR1 is SGHRS, CDR2 YFSETQ, per germline. Trimming took off 1 base at V and 3 bases at J, with 4 bases between the two ends. The CDR3 covers 13 residues. The CDR3 is CASSLTDTGELFF. CDR3 coding DNA: TGCGCCAGCAGCTTGACTGACACCGGGGAGCTGTTTTTT.

The chain combines TRBV6-5 with TRBJ2-3, with a weak D call TRBD2 (5 bases). CDR1 is MNHEY, CDR2 SVGAGI, per germline. The CDR3 is made up of 14 amino acids. V was pared by 2 bases and J by 4 bases, with 10 bases between. CDR3 sequence reads: CASSYGPGSDTQYF. Written as DNA, the CDR3 is TGTGCCAGCAGTTACGGGCCGGGATCAGATACGCAGTATTTT.

The V gene is TRBV2, the J gene TRBJ2-7; TRBD2 aligns across 8 bases. Germline CDR1 is SNHLY and CDR2 is FYNNEI. This CDR3 has 14 amino acids. V gave up 8 bases and J gave up 3 bases; unmatched junction bases: 9. The CDR3 DNA reads as TGTGCCAGCGGGGAAGCGGGGGCGATCTACGAGCAGTACTTC. Protein sequence: CASGEAGAIYEQYF.

V gene TRBV2 combines with J gene TRBJ1-1; perhaps TRBD1 as D (5 bases). The germline CDR1 and CDR2 sequences are SNHLY and FYNNEI. This CDR3 region has 15 residues. Trimming took off 3 bases at V and 2 bases at J, with 13 bases between the two ends. CDR3 in DNA: TGTGCCAGCAGTGATTTAGGCCAGGGCAACACTGAAGCTTTCTTT. Translating gives CASSDLGQGNTEAFF.

CDR3 in amino acids: CASSVSVDTQYF. CDR3 nucleotide sequence: TGTGCCAGCAGTGTGAGCGTGGATACGCAGTATTTT. V gene TRBV6-1 combines with J gene TRBJ2-3; D unresolved. The CDR3 consists of 12 residues. CDR1 and CDR2 from the germline V gene are MNHNS and SASEGT. V was pared by 4 bases and J by 6 bases, with 8 bases between.